This paragraph reports one TCR beta chain. Its specificity is not known. This CDR3 spans 14 amino acids. V was pared by 2 bases and J by 5 bases, with 4 bases of the junction left unmatched. Germline lookup yields CDR1 MGHRA and CDR2 YSYEKL. Each CDR3 protein gets one entry after TCRdb re-called the 5' RACE reads with MiXCR. In the table there are approximately 500,000 distinct CDR3 sequences, 20% to 25% of which are singletons. These data are taken from a study of T-cell memory formation after mild COVID-19. Study summary: Largely donor-specific TCR clusters were found.

Study-wide findings and caveats: Later expanders leaned CD4+, whereas clones that contracted between day 15 and 85 were balanced CD4/CD8. The finding that pre-infection memory included some responding clones suggested that cross-reactive memory joined.

This clonotype originated in an adult woman who had mild COVID-19 (a few samples of this study predate the infection). Cell type and time point are not known. The chain links TRBV4-1 to TRBJ2-7; TRBD1 agrees at 9 bases. Sequenced material: PBMCs or a T cell subset sorted from them (not recorded which). The CDR3 DNA reads as TGCGCCAGCAGCCAATTTACAGGGGGCGACGAGCAGTACTTC. This gives the protein CASSQFTGGDEQYF.